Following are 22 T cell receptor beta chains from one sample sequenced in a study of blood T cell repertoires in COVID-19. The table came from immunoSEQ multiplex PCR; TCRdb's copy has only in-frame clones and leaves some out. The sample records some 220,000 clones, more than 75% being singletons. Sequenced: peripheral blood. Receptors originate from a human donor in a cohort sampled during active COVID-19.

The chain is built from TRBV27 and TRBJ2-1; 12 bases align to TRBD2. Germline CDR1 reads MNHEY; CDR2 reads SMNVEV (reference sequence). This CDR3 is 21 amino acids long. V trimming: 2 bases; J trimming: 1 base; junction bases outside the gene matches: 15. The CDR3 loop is CASSLILSSGRARKSYNEQFF. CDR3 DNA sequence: TGTGCCAGCAGTTTAATCCTATCTAGCGGGAGGGCCCGGAAGTCCTACAATGAGCAGTTCTTC.

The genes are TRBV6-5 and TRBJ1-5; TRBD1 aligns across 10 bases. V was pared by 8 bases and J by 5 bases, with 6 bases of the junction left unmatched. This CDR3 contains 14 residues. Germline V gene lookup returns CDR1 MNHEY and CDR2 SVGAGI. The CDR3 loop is CASSTTGGYQPQHF. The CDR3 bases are TGTGCCAGCTCCACGACAGGGGGCTATCAGCCCCAGCATTTT.

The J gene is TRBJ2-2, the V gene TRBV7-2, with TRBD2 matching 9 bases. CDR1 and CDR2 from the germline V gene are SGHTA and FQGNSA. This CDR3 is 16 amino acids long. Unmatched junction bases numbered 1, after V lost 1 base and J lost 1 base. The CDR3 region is CASSLGGGENTGELFF. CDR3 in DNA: TGTGCCAGCAGCTTAGGCGGGGGGGAGAACACCGGGGAGCTGTTTTTT.

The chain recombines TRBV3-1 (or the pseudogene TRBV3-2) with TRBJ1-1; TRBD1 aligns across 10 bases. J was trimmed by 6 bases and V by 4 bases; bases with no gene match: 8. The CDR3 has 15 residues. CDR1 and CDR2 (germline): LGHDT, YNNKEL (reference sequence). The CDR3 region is CASSLDRGLRSEAFF. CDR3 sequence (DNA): TGTGCCAGCAGCCTAGACAGGGGGCTGAGATCTGAAGCTTTCTTT.

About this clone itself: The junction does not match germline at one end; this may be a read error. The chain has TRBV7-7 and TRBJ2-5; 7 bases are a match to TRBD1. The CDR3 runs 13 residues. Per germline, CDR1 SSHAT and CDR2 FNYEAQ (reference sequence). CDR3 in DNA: TGTGCTAGCAGCCGGGGACAGCAAGAGACCCAGTACTTC. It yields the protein CASSRGQQETQYF.

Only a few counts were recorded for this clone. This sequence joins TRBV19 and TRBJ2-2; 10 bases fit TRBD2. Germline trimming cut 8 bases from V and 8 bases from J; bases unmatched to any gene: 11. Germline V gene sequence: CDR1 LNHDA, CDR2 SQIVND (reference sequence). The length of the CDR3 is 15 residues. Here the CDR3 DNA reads TGTGCCAGTCGTGCAGCGGGGGGGCGTCATGGGGAGCTGTTTTTT. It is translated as CASRAAGGRHGELFF.

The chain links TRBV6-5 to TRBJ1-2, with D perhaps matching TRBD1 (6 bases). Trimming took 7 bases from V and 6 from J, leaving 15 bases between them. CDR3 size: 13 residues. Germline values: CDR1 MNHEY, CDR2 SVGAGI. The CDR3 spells CASNFYRENGYTF. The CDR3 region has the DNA TGTGCCAGCAATTTCTACAGGGAGAATGGCTACACCTTC.

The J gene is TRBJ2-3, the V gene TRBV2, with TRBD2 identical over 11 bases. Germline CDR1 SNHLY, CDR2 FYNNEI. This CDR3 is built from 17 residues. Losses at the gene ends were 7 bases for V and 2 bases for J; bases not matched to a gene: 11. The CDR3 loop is CASKIGLAGSATDTQYF. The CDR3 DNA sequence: TGTGCCAGCAAGATAGGACTAGCGGGTTCCGCCACAGATACGCAGTATTTT. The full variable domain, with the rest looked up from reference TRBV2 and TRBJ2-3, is EPEVTQTPSHQVTQMGQEVILRCVPISNHLYFYWYRQILGQKVEFLVSFYNNEISEKSEIFDDQFSVERPDGSNFTLKIRSTKLEDSAMYFCASKIGLAGSATDTQYFGPGTRLTVL.

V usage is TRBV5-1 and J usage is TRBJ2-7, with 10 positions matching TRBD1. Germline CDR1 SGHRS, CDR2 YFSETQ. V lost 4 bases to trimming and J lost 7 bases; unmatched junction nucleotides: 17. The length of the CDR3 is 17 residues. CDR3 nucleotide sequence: TGCGCCAGCAGCCCTTTACCGGGACAGGGGATCCTGGGGGAGCAGTACTTC. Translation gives CASSPLPGQGILGEQYF.

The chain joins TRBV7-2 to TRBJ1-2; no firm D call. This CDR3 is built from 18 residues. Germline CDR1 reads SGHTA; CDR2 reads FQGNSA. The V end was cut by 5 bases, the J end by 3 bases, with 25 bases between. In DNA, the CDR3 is TGTGCCAGCAGCCTTCTTAGCCTCGGTGCGGGTAGGGACTATGGCTACACCTTC. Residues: CASSLLSLGAGRDYGYTF.

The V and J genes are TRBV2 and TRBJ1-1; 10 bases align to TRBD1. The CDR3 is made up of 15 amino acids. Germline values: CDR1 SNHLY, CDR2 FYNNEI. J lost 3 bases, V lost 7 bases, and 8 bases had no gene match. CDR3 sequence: CASNQPDRGYTEAFF. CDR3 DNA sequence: TGTGCCAGCAATCAACCGGACAGGGGGTACACTGAAGCTTTCTTT.

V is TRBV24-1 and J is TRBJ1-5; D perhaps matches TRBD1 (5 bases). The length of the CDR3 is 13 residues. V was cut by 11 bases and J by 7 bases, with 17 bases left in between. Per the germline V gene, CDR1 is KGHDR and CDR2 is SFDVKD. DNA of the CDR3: TGTGCCATAAAAACCCGGGCAGGGCAGCCCCAGCATTTT. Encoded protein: CAIKTRAGQPQHF.

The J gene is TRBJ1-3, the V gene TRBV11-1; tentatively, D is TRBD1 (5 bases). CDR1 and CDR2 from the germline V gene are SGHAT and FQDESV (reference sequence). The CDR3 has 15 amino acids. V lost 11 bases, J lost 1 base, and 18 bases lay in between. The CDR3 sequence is CARGEGFVSGNTIYF. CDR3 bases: TGTGCCCGAGGGGAGGGATTTGTATCTGGAAACACCATATATTTT.

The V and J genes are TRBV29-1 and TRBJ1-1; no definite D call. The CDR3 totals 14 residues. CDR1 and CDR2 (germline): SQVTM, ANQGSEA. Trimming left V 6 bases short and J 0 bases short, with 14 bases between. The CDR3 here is CSVRPRQLNTEAFF. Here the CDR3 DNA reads TGCAGCGTCCGTCCCAGACAATTGAACACTGAAGCTTTCTTT. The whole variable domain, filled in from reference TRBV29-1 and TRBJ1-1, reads SAVISQKPSRDICQRGTSLTIQCQVDSQVTMMFWYRQQPGQSLTLIATANQGSEATYESGFVIDKFPISRPNLTFSTLTVSNMSPEDSSIYLCSVRPRQLNTEAFFGQGTRLTVV.

The DNA for the CDR3 is TGCGCCAGCAGCCTAGGTCCCTTTGCGGACACCATATATTTT. Protein sequence: CASSLGPFADTIYF. The V and J genes are TRBV5-1 and TRBJ1-3; no reliable D call. CDR3 length: 14 amino acids. The V end lost 4 bases, the J end lost 8 bases, and 16 bases lay between the germline ends. CDR1 SGHRS and CDR2 YFSETQ come from the germline V gene.

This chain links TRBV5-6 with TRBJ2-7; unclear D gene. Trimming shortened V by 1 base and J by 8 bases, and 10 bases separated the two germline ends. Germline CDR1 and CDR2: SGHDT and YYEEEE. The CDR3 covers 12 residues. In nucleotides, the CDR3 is TGTGCCAGCAGCTTGATCAGCGACCAGCAGTACTTC. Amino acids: CASSLISDQQYF.

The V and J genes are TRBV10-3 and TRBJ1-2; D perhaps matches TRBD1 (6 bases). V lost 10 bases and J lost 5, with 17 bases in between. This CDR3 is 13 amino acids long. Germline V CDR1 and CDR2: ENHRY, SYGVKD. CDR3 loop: CATRLEGGYGYTF. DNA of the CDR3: TGTGCCACTAGGTTGGAGGGGGGGTATGGCTACACCTTC.

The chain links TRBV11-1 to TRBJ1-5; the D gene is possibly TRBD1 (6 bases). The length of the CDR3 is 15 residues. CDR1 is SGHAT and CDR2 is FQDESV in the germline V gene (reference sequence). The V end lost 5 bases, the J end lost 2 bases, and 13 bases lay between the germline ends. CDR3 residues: CASSLTGGGNQPQHF. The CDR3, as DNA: TGTGCCAGCAGCCTGACAGGCGGCGGCAATCAGCCCCAGCATTTT.

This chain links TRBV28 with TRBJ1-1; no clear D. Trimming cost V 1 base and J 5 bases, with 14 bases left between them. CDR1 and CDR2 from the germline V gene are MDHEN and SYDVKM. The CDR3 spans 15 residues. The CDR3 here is CASSLSSRPGTEAFF. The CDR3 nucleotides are TGTGCCAGCAGTTTATCCTCCAGGCCGGGGACTGAAGCTTTCTTT.

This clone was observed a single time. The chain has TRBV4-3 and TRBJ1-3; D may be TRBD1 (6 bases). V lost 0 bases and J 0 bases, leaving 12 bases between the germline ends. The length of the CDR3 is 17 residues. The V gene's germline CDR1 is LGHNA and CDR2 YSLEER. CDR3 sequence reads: CASSQDAGTTSGNTIYF. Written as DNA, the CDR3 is TGCGCCAGCAGCCAAGACGCAGGGACAACCTCTGGAAACACCATATATTTT.

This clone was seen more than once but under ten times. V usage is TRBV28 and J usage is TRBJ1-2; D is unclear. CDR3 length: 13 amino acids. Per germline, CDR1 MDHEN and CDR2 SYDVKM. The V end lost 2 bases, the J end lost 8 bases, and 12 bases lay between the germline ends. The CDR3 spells CASSLPPEKGYTF. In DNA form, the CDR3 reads TGTGCCAGCAGTTTACCCCCCGAGAAGGGCTACACCTTC.

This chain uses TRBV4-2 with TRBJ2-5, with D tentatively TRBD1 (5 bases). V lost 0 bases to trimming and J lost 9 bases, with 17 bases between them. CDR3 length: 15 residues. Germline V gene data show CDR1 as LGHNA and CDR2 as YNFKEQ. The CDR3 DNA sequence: TGTGCCAGCAGCCAAGAGGACGCGCCCACAGGTGCCCAGTACTTC. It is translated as CASSQEDAPTGAQYF.